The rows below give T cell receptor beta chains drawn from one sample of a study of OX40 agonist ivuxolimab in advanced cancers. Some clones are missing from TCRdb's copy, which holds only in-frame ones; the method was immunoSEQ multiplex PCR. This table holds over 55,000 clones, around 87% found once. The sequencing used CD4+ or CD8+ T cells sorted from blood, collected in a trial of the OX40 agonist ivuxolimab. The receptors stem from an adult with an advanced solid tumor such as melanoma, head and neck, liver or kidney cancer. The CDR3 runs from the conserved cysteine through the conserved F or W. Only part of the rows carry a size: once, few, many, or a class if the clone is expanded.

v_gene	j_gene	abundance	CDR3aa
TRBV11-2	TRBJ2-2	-	CASSLDRTGELFF
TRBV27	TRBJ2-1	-	CASSLGSQRIYNEQFF
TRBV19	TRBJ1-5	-	CASSIQGRQPQHF
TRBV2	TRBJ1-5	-	CASSGQGGDQPQHF
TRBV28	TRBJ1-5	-	CASSLVGNTQPQHF
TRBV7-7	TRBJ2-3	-	CASSPDVTDTQYF
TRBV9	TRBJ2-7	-	CASSVGGSGSEQYF
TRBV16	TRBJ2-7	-	CASSQTGPSYEQYF
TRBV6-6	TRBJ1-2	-	CASSYSQGRDGYTF
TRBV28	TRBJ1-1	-	CASSYMITLNTEAFF
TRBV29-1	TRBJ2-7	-	CSVEIAGGTYEQYF
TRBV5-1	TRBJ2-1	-	CASSETSGRAYNEQFF
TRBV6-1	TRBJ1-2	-	CASSLGLGGNGYTF
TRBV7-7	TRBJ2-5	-	CASARDLQETQYF
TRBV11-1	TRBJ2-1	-	CASSLVLGNEQFF
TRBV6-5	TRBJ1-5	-	CASSSTLGQGHQPQHF
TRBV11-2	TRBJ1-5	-	CASSLDPWEPQHF
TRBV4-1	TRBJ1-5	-	CASSQLSQRQPQHF
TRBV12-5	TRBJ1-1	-	CASGTRGGMDTEAFF
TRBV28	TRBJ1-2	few	CASSSNGRKGYYGYTF
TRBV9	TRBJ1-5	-	CASGHGGQPQHF
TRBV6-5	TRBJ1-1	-	CASSSPGRPNTEAFF
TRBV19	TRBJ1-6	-	CASSQPPGSSYNSPLHF
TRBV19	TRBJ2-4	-	CASSILWGDAKNIQYF
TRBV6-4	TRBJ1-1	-	CASSASGNTEAFF
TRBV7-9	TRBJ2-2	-	CASSPLDSGPGELFF
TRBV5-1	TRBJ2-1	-	CASSPFRGRDNEQFF
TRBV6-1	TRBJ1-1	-	CASREQGVTEAFF
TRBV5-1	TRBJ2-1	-	CASSLVGTGNEQFF
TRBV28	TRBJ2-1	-	CASSSGLAQFF
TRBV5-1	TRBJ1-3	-	CASSSRTGGGNTIYF
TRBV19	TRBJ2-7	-	CASSGWDRGYEQYF
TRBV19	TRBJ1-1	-	CASSIPNTEAFF
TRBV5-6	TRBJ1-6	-	CASSLAGGNSPLHF
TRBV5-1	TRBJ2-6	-	CASSQDRGGSGANVLTF